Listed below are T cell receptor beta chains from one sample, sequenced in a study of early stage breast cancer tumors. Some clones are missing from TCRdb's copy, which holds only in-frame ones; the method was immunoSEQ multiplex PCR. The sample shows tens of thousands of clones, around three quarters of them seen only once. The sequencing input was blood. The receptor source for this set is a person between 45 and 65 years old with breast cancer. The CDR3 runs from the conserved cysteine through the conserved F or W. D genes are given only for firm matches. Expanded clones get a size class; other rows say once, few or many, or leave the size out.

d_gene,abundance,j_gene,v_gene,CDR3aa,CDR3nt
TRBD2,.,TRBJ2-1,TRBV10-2,CASTLTSGSEDEQFF,TGCGCCAGCACCCTAACTAGCGGGAGTGAGGATGAGCAGTTCTTC
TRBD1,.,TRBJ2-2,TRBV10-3,CAISAGQTNTGELFF,TGTGCCATCAGTGCGGGACAGACGAACACCGGGGAGCTGTTTTTT
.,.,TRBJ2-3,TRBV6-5,CASSFRPSASTDTQYF,TGTGCCAGCAGTTTTCGTCCGAGTGCTAGCACAGATACGCAGTATTTT
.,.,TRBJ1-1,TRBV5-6,CASSSADFLPGTEAFF,TGTGCCAGCAGTTCCGCGGACTTCCTTCCGGGTACTGAAGCTTTCTTT
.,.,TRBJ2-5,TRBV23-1,CASSQSIGVQETQYF,TGCGCCAGCAGTCAATCGATCGGGGTCCAAGAGACCCAGTACTTC
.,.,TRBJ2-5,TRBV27,CASPLGTEGETQYF,TGTGCCAGCCCCCTTGGGACCGAGGGAGAGACCCAGTACTTC
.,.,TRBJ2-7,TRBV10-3,CATVDRSYEQYF,TGTGCCACCGTTGACAGGTCCTACGAGCAGTACTTC
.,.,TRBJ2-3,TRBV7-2,CASSRLVPDTQYF,TGTGCCAGCAGTAGACTCGTCCCAGATACGCAGTATTTT
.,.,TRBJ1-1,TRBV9,CASSGPTGSMNTEAFF,TGTGCCAGCAGCGGCCCGACAGGATCCATGAACACTGAAGCTTTCTTT
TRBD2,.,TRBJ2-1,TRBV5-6,CASSARSSGRYNEQFF,TGTGCCAGCAGCGCCCGATCTAGCGGGAGGTACAATGAGCAGTTCTTC
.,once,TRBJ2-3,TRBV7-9,CASSSRAGLPGGGTDTQYF,TGTGCCAGCAGCTCAAGGGCGGGACTCCCTGGTGGTGGCACAGATACGCAGTATTTT
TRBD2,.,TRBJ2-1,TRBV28,CASSLSSISLAGGEQFF,TGTGCCAGCAGTCTCTCCTCCATAAGTCTAGCGGGAGGTGAGCAGTTCTTC
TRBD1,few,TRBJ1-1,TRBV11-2,CASSLAQGALNTEAFF,TGTGCCAGCAGCTTAGCACAGGGGGCCTTGAACACTGAAGCTTTCTTT
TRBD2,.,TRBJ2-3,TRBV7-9,CASSLGGTSGISTDTQYF,TGTGCCAGCAGCTTAGGGGGGACTAGCGGGATTAGCACAGATACGCAGTATTTT
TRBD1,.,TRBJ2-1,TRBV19,CASSIWTGRQFF,TGTGCCAGTAGTATTTGGACAGGGCGGCAGTTCTTC
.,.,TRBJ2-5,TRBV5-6,CASSYSETQYF,TGTGCCAGCAGCTATAGCGAGACCCAGTACTTC
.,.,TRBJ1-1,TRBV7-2,CASSLETGTEAFF,TGTGCCAGCAGCTTAGAAACAGGCACTGAAGCTTTCTTT
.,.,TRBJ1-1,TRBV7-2,CASSHKQGNTEAFF,TGTGCCAGCAGTCATAAACAGGGGAACACTGAAGCTTTCTTT
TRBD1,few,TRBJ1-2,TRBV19,CASSIGTVMDGYTF,TGTGCCAGTAGTATCGGGACAGTGATGGATGGCTACACCTTC
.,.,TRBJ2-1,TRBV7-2,CASSLGWQAGNEQFF,TGTGCCAGCAGCTTGGGGTGGCAGGCTGGCAATGAGCAGTTCTTC
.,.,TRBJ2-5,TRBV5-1,CASSSRGGETQYF,TGCGCCAGCAGCTCCCGAGGGGGGGAGACCCAGTACTTC
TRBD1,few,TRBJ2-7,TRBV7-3,CASSLDRGIAYEQYF,TGTGCCAGCAGCCTGGACAGGGGGATAGCCTACGAGCAGTACTTC
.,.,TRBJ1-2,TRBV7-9,CASSPGRFYGYTF,TGTGCCAGCAGCCCCGGACGATTCTATGGCTACACCTTC
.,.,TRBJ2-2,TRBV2,CASSLSGELFF,TGTGCCAGCAGTTTGTCGGGGGAGCTGTTTTTT
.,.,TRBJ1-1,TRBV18,CASSPPGAEAFF,TGTGCCAGCTCACCACCGGGGGCTGAAGCTTTCTTT
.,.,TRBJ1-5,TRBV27,CASGYNQPQHF,TGTGCCAGCGGGTACAATCAGCCCCAGCATTTT
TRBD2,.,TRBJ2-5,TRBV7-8,CASSLGGLAAQYF,TGTGCCAGCAGCTTAGGGGGACTAGCGGCCCAGTACTTC
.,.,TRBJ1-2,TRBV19,CATHPRSGAGGYTF,TGTGCCACTCACCCACGGTCGGGGGCTGGGGGCTACACCTTC
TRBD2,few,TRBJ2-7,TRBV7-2,CASSGGLAGVLYF,TGTGCCAGCAGCGGGGGACTAGCGGGAGTTTTGTACTTC
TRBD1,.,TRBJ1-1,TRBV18,CASSFTSPGQGTEAFF,TGTGCCAGCTCTTTCACATCCCCGGGACAGGGCACTGAAGCTTTCTTT
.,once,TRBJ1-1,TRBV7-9,CASSFTGGGSTEAFF,TGTGCCAGCAGCTTCACGGGGGGCGGGAGCACTGAAGCTTTCTTT
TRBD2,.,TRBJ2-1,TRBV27,CASSPGLAGGGDEQFF,TGTGCCAGCAGCCCGGGACTAGCGGGAGGGGGTGATGAGCAGTTCTTC
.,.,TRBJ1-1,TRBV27,CASSHRQASTEAFF,TGTGCCAGCAGCCACCGACAGGCGAGCACTGAAGCTTTCTTT
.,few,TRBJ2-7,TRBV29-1,CSVAKGHDSEQYF,TGCAGCGTTGCAAAGGGCCATGATAGCGAGCAGTACTTC
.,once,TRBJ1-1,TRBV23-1,CAGTVDGGKNTEAFF,TGCGCCGGAACGGTCGATGGGGGGAAGAACACTGAAGCTTTCTTT
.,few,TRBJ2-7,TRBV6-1,CASSLDGSSYEQYF,TGTGCCAGCAGTTTGGACGGAAGCTCCTACGAGCAGTACTTC
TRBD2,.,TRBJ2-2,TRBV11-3,CASSRFPGLAVDTGELFF,TGTGCCAGCAGCCGCTTCCCGGGACTAGCAGTGGACACCGGGGAGCTGTTTTTT
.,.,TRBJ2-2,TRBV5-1,CASEWGRGNTGELFF,TGCGCCAGCGAATGGGGCAGGGGAAACACCGGGGAGCTGTTTTTT
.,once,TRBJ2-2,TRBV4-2,CASSQVTGELFF,TGTGCCAGCAGCCAAGTAACCGGGGAGCTGTTTTTT
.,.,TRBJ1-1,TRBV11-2,CASSQNPGTEAFF,TGTGCCAGCAGCCAGAACCCCGGCACTGAAGCTTTCTTT
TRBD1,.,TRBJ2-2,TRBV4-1,CASSRALGTDANTGELFF,TGCGCCAGCAGCCGAGCCCTGGGGACAGACGCGAACACCGGGGAGCTGTTTTTT
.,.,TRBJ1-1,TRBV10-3,CAISEDGPEAFF,TGTGCCATCAGTGAGGACGGGCCTGAAGCTTTCTTT
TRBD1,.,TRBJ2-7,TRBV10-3,CATVYRGDDSYEQYF,TGTGCCACCGTATACAGGGGCGACGATTCCTACGAGCAGTACTTC